This is a list of T cell receptor beta chains from one sample in a study of T cells after yellow fever vaccination. Each CDR3 protein is one row after TCRdb ran MiXCR on the 5' RACE reads. The sample lists approximately 260,000 distinct CDR3 sequences; about 5% were seen once. Sequenced material: CD4+ T cells sorted from PBMCs, taken on the day of the yellow fever booster vaccination. The receptors originated from a man in his late teens or twenties who received the YFV17D yellow fever vaccine. Each CDR3 is given with its conserved first and last residue. A D gene is named only where the DNA matches it firmly. Rows give clone size only sometimes, using once, few, many, or a class for an expanded clone.

cdr3_length: 13; j_call: TRBJ2-1; d_call: TRBD2; clone_size: many; v_call: TRBV29-1; cdr3_nt: TGCAGCGCCTGGAGGGACTACAACAATGAGCAGTTCTTC; cdr3_aa: CSAWRDYNNEQFF
cdr3_length: 15; j_call: TRBJ2-5; d_call: TRBD1; clone_size: -; v_call: TRBV5-1; cdr3_nt: TGCGCCAGCAGGGGTGGGACAGGCCCCCAAGAGACCCAGTACTTC; cdr3_aa: CASRGGTGPQETQYF
cdr3_length: 14; j_call: TRBJ2-3; d_call: -; clone_size: many; v_call: TRBV5-1; cdr3_nt: TGCGCCAGCAGCCCTACAGGGATCACAGATACGCAGTATTTT; cdr3_aa: CASSPTGITDTQYF
cdr3_length: 12; j_call: TRBJ2-3; d_call: -; clone_size: many; v_call: TRBV6-2/TRBV6-3; cdr3_nt: TGTGCCAGTACGAATCCGGCAGATACGCAGTATTTT; cdr3_aa: CASTNPADTQYF
cdr3_length: 13; j_call: TRBJ1-2; d_call: -; clone_size: few; v_call: TRBV10-3; cdr3_nt: TGTGCCATCTCGTCCAGGGCCACTTATGGCTACACCTTC; cdr3_aa: CAISSRATYGYTF
cdr3_length: 17; j_call: TRBJ2-4; d_call: TRBD1; clone_size: many; v_call: TRBV11-2; cdr3_nt: TGTGCCAGCAGCTTAAGGGGCGGACAGGGGGGGACGAACATTCAGTACTTC; cdr3_aa: CASSLRGGQGGTNIQYF
cdr3_length: 17; j_call: TRBJ2-5; d_call: TRBD2; clone_size: -; v_call: TRBV14; cdr3_nt: TGTGCCAGCAGCCAACACCCAACTAGCGGAGTCGGGGAGACCCAGTACTTC; cdr3_aa: CASSQHPTSGVGETQYF
cdr3_length: 16; j_call: TRBJ2-1; d_call: -; clone_size: many; v_call: TRBV29-1; cdr3_nt: TGCAGCGTTGAAGACCGTCAAAGCGGTAGCTACAATGAGCAGTTCTTC; cdr3_aa: CSVEDRQSGSYNEQFF
cdr3_length: 14; j_call: TRBJ2-3; d_call: -; clone_size: -; v_call: TRBV5-1; cdr3_nt: TGCGCCAGCAGGGACGTCTCAGGCACAGATACGCAGTATTTT; cdr3_aa: CASRDVSGTDTQYF
cdr3_length: 16; j_call: TRBJ1-1; d_call: TRBD1; clone_size: many; v_call: TRBV6-2/TRBV6-3; cdr3_nt: TGTGCCAGCAGTTACGACCTGACAGGGGAGGCCACTGAAGCTTTCTTT; cdr3_aa: CASSYDLTGEATEAFF
cdr3_length: 15; j_call: TRBJ2-5; d_call: -; clone_size: few; v_call: TRBV7-2; cdr3_nt: TGTGCCAGCAGCTTACATCGGGGTTCGGGGGAGACCCAGTACTTC; cdr3_aa: CASSLHRGSGETQYF
cdr3_length: 18; j_call: TRBJ2-3; d_call: TRBD2; clone_size: few; v_call: TRBV4-3; cdr3_nt: TGCGCCAGCAGCCCCGGGACTAGCGGGGGGCACATCACAGATACGCAGTATTTT; cdr3_aa: CASSPGTSGGHITDTQYF
cdr3_length: 16; j_call: TRBJ2-2; d_call: TRBD2; clone_size: few; v_call: TRBV7-9; cdr3_nt: TGTGCTAGGGGAACTAGCGGGGGTACGAACACCGGGGAGCTGTTTTTT; cdr3_aa: CARGTSGGTNTGELFF
cdr3_length: 16; j_call: TRBJ1-1; d_call: -; clone_size: many; v_call: TRBV19; cdr3_nt: TGTGCCAGTAGTATAGATCGGGTGACCTTGAACACTGAAGCTTTCTTT; cdr3_aa: CASSIDRVTLNTEAFF
cdr3_length: 12; j_call: TRBJ2-7; d_call: TRBD1; clone_size: -; v_call: TRBV7-2; cdr3_nt: TGTGCCAGCAGCGCCACAGGGGACGAGCAGTACTTC; cdr3_aa: CASSATGDEQYF
cdr3_length: 15; j_call: TRBJ2-3; d_call: -; clone_size: -; v_call: TRBV5-1; cdr3_nt: TGCGCCAGCAGCGGTACCGGGACTGCCGGAGATACGCAGTATTTT; cdr3_aa: CASSGTGTAGDTQYF
cdr3_length: 16; j_call: TRBJ1-2; d_call: TRBD1; clone_size: few; v_call: TRBV14; cdr3_nt: TGTGCCAGCAGCCAAGGTCCTGGACAGGGCCTTAGGGGCTACACCTTC; cdr3_aa: CASSQGPGQGLRGYTF
cdr3_length: 13; j_call: TRBJ2-7; d_call: TRBD1; clone_size: many; v_call: TRBV5-1; cdr3_nt: TGCGCCAGCAGCCAGGACAGGTTCTACGAGCAGTACTTC; cdr3_aa: CASSQDRFYEQYF
cdr3_length: 15; j_call: TRBJ1-2; d_call: -; clone_size: -; v_call: TRBV14; cdr3_nt: TGTGCCAGCAGCCGAGACAGCTATGAGGTCTATGGCTACACCTTC; cdr3_aa: CASSRDSYEVYGYTF
cdr3_length: 18; j_call: TRBJ2-5; d_call: TRBD1; clone_size: many; v_call: TRBV6-2/TRBV6-3; cdr3_nt: TGTGCCAGCAGTTACTCGATGATCCGACAGGGTAGGGAAGAGACCCAGTACTTC; cdr3_aa: CASSYSMIRQGREETQYF
cdr3_length: 13; j_call: TRBJ2-6; d_call: -; clone_size: many; v_call: TRBV10-3; cdr3_nt: TGTGCCACGACAGACTCTGGGGCCAACGTCCTGACTTTC; cdr3_aa: CATTDSGANVLTF
cdr3_length: 15; j_call: TRBJ1-3; d_call: TRBD1; clone_size: few; v_call: TRBV7-2; cdr3_nt: TGTGCCAGCAGCCAGACAGGGGTCGGGGGAAACACCATATATTTT; cdr3_aa: CASSQTGVGGNTIYF
cdr3_length: 17; j_call: TRBJ2-4; d_call: TRBD1; clone_size: many; v_call: TRBV4-3; cdr3_nt: TGCGCCAGCAGCCAAGTGAGGGGACAGGGGTTGGCAAACATTCAGTACTTC; cdr3_aa: CASSQVRGQGLANIQYF
cdr3_length: 14; j_call: TRBJ1-2; d_call: -; clone_size: many; v_call: TRBV28; cdr3_nt: TGTGCCAGCAGTCCGATCCCCCGCAACGGGGGCTACACCTTC; cdr3_aa: CASSPIPRNGGYTF
cdr3_length: 17; j_call: TRBJ2-1; d_call: TRBD1; clone_size: many; v_call: TRBV7-8; cdr3_nt: TGTGCCAGCAGCTTAGCGGGACAGTGGAGCTCCTACAATGAGCAGTTCTTC; cdr3_aa: CASSLAGQWSSYNEQFF
cdr3_length: 15; j_call: TRBJ2-3; d_call: TRBD2; clone_size: few; v_call: TRBV20-1; cdr3_nt: TGCAGTGCTTACGGGGGGGGCCGGAGCACAGATACGCAGTATTTT; cdr3_aa: CSAYGGGRSTDTQYF
cdr3_length: 14; j_call: TRBJ1-2; d_call: -; clone_size: few; v_call: TRBV27; cdr3_nt: TGTGCCAGCAGTTTATCGGCAGGGATCGGGGGCTACACCTTC; cdr3_aa: CASSLSAGIGGYTF
cdr3_length: 13; j_call: TRBJ1-5; d_call: TRBD1; clone_size: few; v_call: TRBV20-1; cdr3_nt: TGCAGTGCTGGACAGGACGGCAATCAGCCCCAGCATTTT; cdr3_aa: CSAGQDGNQPQHF
cdr3_length: 12; j_call: TRBJ1-1; d_call: -; clone_size: many; v_call: TRBV20-1; cdr3_nt: TGCAGTGCTAGCAGGCGTGGGGTTGAAGCTTTCTTT; cdr3_aa: CSASRRGVEAFF
cdr3_length: 15; j_call: TRBJ2-1; d_call: -; clone_size: -; v_call: TRBV18; cdr3_nt: TGTGCCAGCGCTGGGGCGGGGGCCGGCGACAATGAGCAGTTCTTC; cdr3_aa: CASAGAGAGDNEQFF
cdr3_length: 18; j_call: TRBJ2-3; d_call: TRBD2; clone_size: few; v_call: TRBV4-3; cdr3_nt: TGCGCCAGCAGCCGAACCATCCCTAGCGGGGGGATTACAGATACGCAGTATTTT; cdr3_aa: CASSRTIPSGGITDTQYF
cdr3_length: 15; j_call: TRBJ2-3; d_call: -; clone_size: many; v_call: TRBV5-1; cdr3_nt: TGCGCCAGCAGCTTGGTAGGGATTCCCACAGATACGCAGTATTTT; cdr3_aa: CASSLVGIPTDTQYF
cdr3_length: 14; j_call: TRBJ1-4; d_call: -; clone_size: few; v_call: TRBV7-6; cdr3_nt: TGTGCCAGCAGCTTAGCTAGGGTCTTGGAAAAACTGTTTTTT; cdr3_aa: CASSLARVLEKLFF
cdr3_length: 10; j_call: TRBJ1-2; d_call: -; clone_size: few; v_call: TRBV20-1; cdr3_nt: TGCAGTGCGGGACGTTATGGCTACACCTTC; cdr3_aa: CSAGRYGYTF
cdr3_length: 13; j_call: TRBJ1-2; d_call: TRBD1; clone_size: -; v_call: TRBV6-5; cdr3_nt: TGTGCCAGCAGTTCCCGGACAGGGGTTGGCTACACCTTC; cdr3_aa: CASSSRTGVGYTF
cdr3_length: 18; j_call: TRBJ1-5; d_call: TRBD1; clone_size: -; v_call: TRBV4-2; cdr3_nt: TGTGCCAGCAGCCAAGAAATTGGGACAGGGGTTTGGAATCAGCCCCAGCATTTT; cdr3_aa: CASSQEIGTGVWNQPQHF
cdr3_length: 13; j_call: TRBJ2-3; d_call: -; clone_size: -; v_call: TRBV5-1; cdr3_nt: TGCGCCAGCAGCTTGTCGTCACCAGATACGCAGTATTTT; cdr3_aa: CASSLSSPDTQYF
cdr3_length: 13; j_call: TRBJ2-1; d_call: -; clone_size: -; v_call: TRBV7-3; cdr3_nt: TGTGCCAGCAGCTTGGGAGAGTACAATGAGCAGTTCTTC; cdr3_aa: CASSLGEYNEQFF
cdr3_length: 16; j_call: TRBJ1-6; d_call: TRBD1; clone_size: -; v_call: TRBV4-1; cdr3_nt: TGCGCCAGCAGACGGTCAACAGGGGGCGCAACATCACCCCTCCACTTT; cdr3_aa: CASRRSTGGATSPLHF
cdr3_length: 15; j_call: TRBJ1-6; d_call: -; clone_size: many; v_call: TRBV12-3/TRBV12-4; cdr3_nt: TGTGCCAGCTCGCGTGGGGGGTCCTATAATTCACCCCTCCACTTT; cdr3_aa: CASSRGGSYNSPLHF
cdr3_length: 15; j_call: TRBJ2-3; d_call: -; clone_size: many; v_call: TRBV3-1; cdr3_nt: TGTGCCAGCAGCACGACCCGGATGAGTACAGATACGCAGTATTTT; cdr3_aa: CASSTTRMSTDTQYF
cdr3_length: 13; j_call: TRBJ1-2; d_call: -; clone_size: -; v_call: TRBV5-1; cdr3_nt: TGCGCCAGCAGCTTCGGGCAGGGCGGAGGCTACACCTTC; cdr3_aa: CASSFGQGGGYTF
cdr3_length: 18; j_call: TRBJ1-2; d_call: -; clone_size: -; v_call: TRBV4-3; cdr3_nt: TGCGCCAGCAGCCAAGTCGTAGGTCTGAGCAGTATCGCCTATGGCTACACCTTC; cdr3_aa: CASSQVVGLSSIAYGYTF
cdr3_length: 14; j_call: TRBJ2-2; d_call: TRBD1; clone_size: few; v_call: TRBV29-1; cdr3_nt: TGCAGCGTTGGGGACAGGGGACAGTTTGGGGAGCTGTTTTTT; cdr3_aa: CSVGDRGQFGELFF
cdr3_length: 17; j_call: TRBJ2-1; d_call: TRBD2; clone_size: many; v_call: TRBV11-1; cdr3_nt: TGTGCCAGCAGCTTAGCGCTAAGCGGGAGCTCCTACAATGAGCAGTTCTTC; cdr3_aa: CASSLALSGSSYNEQFF
cdr3_length: 14; j_call: TRBJ2-7; d_call: TRBD1; clone_size: many; v_call: TRBV5-1; cdr3_nt: TGCGCCAGCAGCGTGGAGACAGGGGGTAACGAGCAGTACTTC; cdr3_aa: CASSVETGGNEQYF
cdr3_length: 16; j_call: TRBJ2-3; d_call: -; clone_size: few; v_call: TRBV7-2; cdr3_nt: TGTGCCAGCAGCTTAGAAGGAGCTCCTAGCACAGATACGCAGTATTTT; cdr3_aa: CASSLEGAPSTDTQYF
cdr3_length: 15; j_call: TRBJ2-1; d_call: -; clone_size: many; v_call: TRBV19; cdr3_nt: TGTGCCAGTAGTTCCGGAGGGAGCTCCTACAATGAGCAGTTCTTC; cdr3_aa: CASSSGGSSYNEQFF
cdr3_length: 17; j_call: TRBJ1-1; d_call: -; clone_size: -; v_call: TRBV3-1; cdr3_nt: TGTGCCAGCAGCCAAGCTCTACAGGGAGACGGGAACACTGAAGCTTTCTTT; cdr3_aa: CASSQALQGDGNTEAFF
cdr3_length: 17; j_call: TRBJ1-6; d_call: TRBD1; clone_size: -; v_call: TRBV7-9; cdr3_nt: TGTGCCAGCAGCTTCAGCCCAGGGGGTAACTATAATTCACCCCTCCACTTT; cdr3_aa: CASSFSPGGNYNSPLHF
cdr3_length: 16; j_call: TRBJ2-2; d_call: -; clone_size: -; v_call: TRBV4-1; cdr3_nt: TGCGCCAGCAGCCATTTAGGACAGAGAGACACCGGGGAGCTGTTTTTT; cdr3_aa: CASSHLGQRDTGELFF
cdr3_length: 12; j_call: TRBJ2-3; d_call: -; clone_size: -; v_call: TRBV25-1; cdr3_nt: TGTGCCAGCAGTGAGGTTGGGGTCACGCAGTATTTT; cdr3_aa: CASSEVGVTQYF
cdr3_length: 14; j_call: TRBJ1-1; d_call: -; clone_size: few; v_call: TRBV12-3/TRBV12-4; cdr3_nt: TGTGCCAGCAGTCCACGACAGACGAACACTGAAGCTTTCTTT; cdr3_aa: CASSPRQTNTEAFF
cdr3_length: 13; j_call: TRBJ2-3; d_call: -; clone_size: many; v_call: TRBV5-1; cdr3_nt: TGTGCCAGCAGTTTATGGGGAGCAGATACGCAGTATTTT; cdr3_aa: CASSLWGADTQYF
cdr3_length: 17; j_call: TRBJ2-3; d_call: -; clone_size: few; v_call: TRBV20-1; cdr3_nt: TGCAGTGCTCCGACCGGACGGTCTCGTTCTAGCACAGATACGCAGTATTTT; cdr3_aa: CSAPTGRSRSSTDTQYF
cdr3_length: 15; j_call: TRBJ1-5; d_call: -; clone_size: -; v_call: TRBV4-1; cdr3_nt: TGCGCCAGCAGCCAGGCGGGTATCAACAATCAGCCCCAGCATTTT; cdr3_aa: CASSQAGINNQPQHF
cdr3_length: 15; j_call: TRBJ2-7; d_call: -; clone_size: many; v_call: TRBV20-1; cdr3_nt: TGCAGTGCTAGAGATGCGGTCAGTGGAGGATACGAGCAGTACTTC; cdr3_aa: CSARDAVSGGYEQYF
cdr3_length: 16; j_call: TRBJ2-1; d_call: TRBD1; clone_size: many; v_call: TRBV7-9; cdr3_nt: TGTGCCAGCAGCTTTGGGACAGGGTTGTTAATTAATGAGCAGTTCTTC; cdr3_aa: CASSFGTGLLINEQFF